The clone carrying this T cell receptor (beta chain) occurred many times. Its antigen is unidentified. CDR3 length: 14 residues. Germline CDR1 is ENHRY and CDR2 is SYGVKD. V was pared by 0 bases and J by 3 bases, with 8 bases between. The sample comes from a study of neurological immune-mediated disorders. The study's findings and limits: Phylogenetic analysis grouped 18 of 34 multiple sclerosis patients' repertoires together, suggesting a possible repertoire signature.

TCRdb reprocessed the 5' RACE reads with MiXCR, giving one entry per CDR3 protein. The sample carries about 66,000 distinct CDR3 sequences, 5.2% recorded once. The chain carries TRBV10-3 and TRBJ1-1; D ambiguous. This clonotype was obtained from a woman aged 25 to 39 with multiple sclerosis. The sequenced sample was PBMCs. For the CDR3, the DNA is TGTGCCATCAGTGAGTCCTACCGAGACACTGAAGCTTTCTTT. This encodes CAISESYRDTEAFF.